Below, 17 T cell receptor beta chains from the same sample are listed, as sequenced in a study of blood T cells in healthy people across ages. The second PCR ran about 6 to 12 cycles with a sample-barcoded 5' primer and J-beta primers. Using its own MiXCR run on the 5' RACE reads, TCRdb lists one record per CDR3 protein. This sample has roughly 650,000 distinct CDR3 sequences, with about 30% found just once. Source material: blood. These receptors originate from an elderly woman in good health.

This clonotype was seen a few times. A much larger clone lies a single base off, so this may be a read error. The chain recombines TRBV7-8 with TRBJ1-4; D is undetermined. The V gene's germline CDR1 is SGHVS and CDR2 FQNEAQ. CDR3 length equals 14 residues. The CDR3 DNA follows: TGTGCCAGCAGCTTACGGGTTACTAATGAAAAACGGTTTTTT. Encoded protein: CASSLRVTNEKRFF.

The rearrangement links TRBV5-4 to TRBJ1-5, with TRBD1 matching 8 bases. The J segment lost 4 bases and the V segment lost 2 bases, leaving 5 bases of the junction unmatched. The CDR3 extends over 15 amino acids. Germline CDR1 is SGHNT and CDR2 is YYREEE (reference sequence). The CDR3 region has the DNA TGTGCCAGCAGCTTCGGGACAGGCGAGAATCAGCCCCAGCATTTT. Its translation: CASSFGTGENQPQHF.

This clonotype was seen more than once but under ten times. A much bigger clone sits one base away, suggesting this may be a read error. The chain is built from TRBV20-1 and TRBJ2-1; D may match TRBD1 or TRBD2 (5 bases each). The CDR3 contains 13 residues. V lost 5 bases to trimming and J lost 12 bases, with 20 bases between them. Germline CDR1 reads DFQATT; CDR2 reads SNEGSKA (reference sequence). CDR3 sequence reads: CSAPGPIRDGQFF. The DNA for the CDR3 is TGCAGTGCTCCGGGACCCATTAGGGATGGGCAGTTCTTC.

This clonotype was detected many times. The CDR3 loop is CASSYGYGANVLTF. The CDR3 DNA reads TGTGCCAGCAGTTACGGGTATGGGGCCAACGTCCTGACTTTC. The chain has TRBV6-6 and TRBJ2-6; no clear D gene. V dropped 2 bases and J dropped 3 bases, with 5 bases sitting between them. Germline CDR1 MNHNY, CDR2 SVGAGI (reference sequence). The length of the CDR3 is 14 residues.

This clonotype was counted between two and nine times. With a much larger clone just one base away, this may be a read error. The V call is TRBV20-1, the J call TRBJ2-1; 14 bases agree with TRBD2. The J call is doubtful: the DNA matches TRBJ2-7 better. Germline V lookup: CDR1 DFQATT, CDR2 SNEGSKA (reference sequence). The CDR3 is 19 residues long. CDR3 bases: TGCAGTGCTAGAGATCCCCTCCGCTTGACTAGCGGGGGGGCCAATGAGCAGTACTTC. Its protein product is CSARDPLRLTSGGANEQYF.

This clonotype was observed at least ten times. The rearrangement links TRBV10-3 to TRBJ1-2; no firm D call. The germline V gene has CDR1 ENHRY and CDR2 SYGVKD. The V gene lost 0 bases and the J gene lost 2 bases, with 13 bases spanning the gap. The CDR3 runs to 16 residues. CDR3 in DNA: TGTGCCATCAGTGAGTCTCAGCCCCGACGAAACTATGGCTACACCTTC. Its translation is CAISESQPRRNYGYTF.

This clonotype was observed at least ten times. This may stem from a read error, because a much larger clone lies one nucleotide away. V gene TRBV9 combines with J gene TRBJ2-1; 7 bases are shared with TRBD2. Germline assignment: CDR1 SGDLS and CDR2 YYNGEE. Losses at the gene ends were 3 bases for V and 8 bases for J; bases not matched to a gene: 8. This CDR3 is built from 14 residues. The CDR3 DNA follows: TGTGCCAGCAGCGGGCGGGGGATCAGCGATGAGCAGTTCTTC. Protein: CASSGRGISDEQFF.

At least ten counts were recorded for this clonotype. J is TRBJ2-5 and V is TRBV12-3 or TRBV12-4, with D unclear. CDR3 length equals 13 residues. V dropped 4 bases and J dropped 4 bases, with 10 bases sitting between them. CDR3 loop: CASSSQNRETQYF. The CDR3, as DNA: TGTGCCAGCAGTTCCCAGAACAGAGAGACCCAGTACTTC.

This clonotype was seen repeatedly, ten times or more. The CDR3 DNA follows: TGCGCCAGCAGCTTGGGGCTGAACACGGCATATGGCTACACCTTC. This codes for CASSLGLNTAYGYTF. This chain joins TRBV5-1 and TRBJ1-2; D not resolved. The CDR3 contains 15 residues. The V and J ends lost 0 bases and 5 bases respectively, with 14 bases between them. CDR1 SGHRS and CDR2 YFSETQ come from the germline V gene.

At least ten counts were recorded for this clonotype. The chain is built from TRBV5-1 and TRBJ2-7; weak D call: TRBD1 (6 bases). The CDR3 totals 15 residues. The ends were cut back, 1 base at V and 3 bases at J, with 14 bases in the middle. From germline, CDR1 is SGHRS and CDR2 YFSETQ. DNA of the CDR3: TGCGCCAGCAGCTTGTCGACAGGCCCCTTCTACGAGCAGTACTTC. It specifies CASSLSTGPFYEQYF.

This clonotype was picked up many times. The chain has TRBV6-2 or TRBV6-3 and TRBJ2-1; 10 bases are shared with TRBD2. This CDR3 spans 16 amino acids. Germline CDR1 and CDR2: MNHEY and SVGEGT. The V gene end was trimmed by 4 bases and the J gene end by 5 bases; junction bases not matched to a gene: 8. CDR3 region: CASSWSAGGPNNEQFF. The CDR3 DNA follows: TGTGCCAGCAGTTGGTCAGCGGGGGGGCCCAACAATGAGCAGTTCTTC.

About this clonotype itself: Since a much larger clone is just one base distant, this may be a read error. The chain uses TRBV12-3 or TRBV12-4 and TRBJ2-3; no reliable D call. The CDR3 has 13 residues. CDR3 amino acids: CASSLLNTDTEYF. CDR3 DNA: TGTGCCAGCAGTTTATTGAACACAGATACGGAGTATTTT.

This clonotype was seen many times. V is TRBV4-2 and J is TRBJ2-1; 10 positions agree with TRBD2. CDR1 and CDR2 (germline): LGHNA, YNFKEQ. With V trimmed by 2 bases and J by 9 bases, 7 bases remained unmatched. This CDR3 is built from 15 residues. The DNA for the CDR3 is TGTGCCAGCAGCCAAAGTAGCGGGGGGTACGGTGAGCAGTTCTTC. Its protein is CASSQSSGGYGEQFF.

Only one count was recorded for this clonotype. With a much larger clone just one base away, this may be a read error. This chain connects TRBV9 to TRBJ2-7; tentatively, D is TRBD1 (6 bases). This CDR3 comprises 15 residues. Germline CDR1 SGDLS, CDR2 YYNGEE. CDR3 nucleotide sequence: TGTGCCAGCGGCGTAGATCAGGGGACAACCTACGAGCAGTACTTC. This sequence encodes CASGVDQGTTYEQYF.

This clonotype was seen ten or more times. The chain carries TRBV7-6 and TRBJ1-2; a possible D gene is TRBD1 (6 bases). Germline V lookup: CDR1 SGHVS, CDR2 FNYEAQ. The ends were cut back, 1 base at V and 4 bases at J, with 13 bases in the middle. This CDR3 is 15 amino acids long. The CDR3 reads CASSLDPAGVYGYTF. CDR3 bases: TGTGCCAGCAGCTTAGACCCTGCAGGGGTCTATGGCTACACCTTC.

This chain links TRBV20-1 with TRBJ1-3, with TRBD1 matching over 7 bases. The CDR3 sequence is 16 residues long. From germline, CDR1 is DFQATT and CDR2 SNEGSKA (reference sequence). Trimming removed 4 bases from V and 0 bases from J; junction bases left unmatched: 9. DNA of the CDR3: TGCAGTGCTACACCGCCACAGGGGAGCTCTGGAAACACCATATATTTT. This encodes CSATPPQGSSGNTIYF.

This clonotype was observed a few times. The chain links TRBV27 to TRBJ2-2, with 12 bases fitting TRBD2. Per the germline V gene, CDR1 is MNHEY and CDR2 is SMNVEV (reference sequence). V dropped 5 bases and J dropped 2; count of bases not matched to a gene: 9. The CDR3 sequence is 18 residues long. The CDR3 nucleotides read TGTGCCAGCAGTCCGTATACTAGCGGGGGGAGAAACACCGGGGAGCTGTTTTTT. Translated, it gives CASSPYTSGGRNTGELFF.